This entry concerns a single T cell receptor (beta chain). The sample belongs to a study of tumor and adjacent non-tumor tissue in lung cancer. Study at large: Aged about 31 to 76 years, patients included 9 to 11 men and several women with stage I to III disease.

The CDR3 extends over 13 amino acids. Germline values: CDR1 GTSNPN, CDR2 SVGIG (reference sequence). Trimming pared 7 bases from V and 6 bases from J, leaving 19 bases between. Three rounds of nested PCR, following a modified ARM-PCR protocol, produced the TCRbeta library. TCRdb independently ran MiXCR on the multiplex PCR reads; one entry per CDR3 protein. The data hold roughly 75,000 distinct CDR3 sequences, with less than 75% observed a single time. The template was RNA from unsorted bulk tissue. More than 3 cm separated this lung sample from the edge of the tumor. Sequenced input: distant non-tumor lung tissue. The TCR was taken from a woman between 45 and 65 years old with non-small cell lung cancer. The J gene is TRBJ2-7, the V gene TRBV30, with unresolved D. CDR3 sequence (DNA): TGTGCCTATAAGACCACCCCTTTAGGCGAGCAGTACTTC. It yields the protein CAYKTTPLGEQYF.